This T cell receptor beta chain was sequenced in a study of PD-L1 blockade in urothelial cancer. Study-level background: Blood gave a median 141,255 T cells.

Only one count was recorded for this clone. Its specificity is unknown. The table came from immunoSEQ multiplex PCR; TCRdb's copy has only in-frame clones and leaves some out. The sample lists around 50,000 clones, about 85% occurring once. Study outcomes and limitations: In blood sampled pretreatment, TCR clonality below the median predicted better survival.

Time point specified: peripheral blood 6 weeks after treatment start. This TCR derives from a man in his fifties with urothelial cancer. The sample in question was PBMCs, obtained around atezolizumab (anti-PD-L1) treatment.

CDR3 loop: CASSLSPAGGPTGVPVADTQYF. CDR3 DNA sequence: TGTGCCAGCAGTTTATCCCCAGCGGGAGGGCCAACGGGGGTCCCGGTAGCAGATACGCAGTATTTT. The chain has TRBV27 and TRBJ2-3; 10 bases map to TRBD2. V lost 0 bases to trimming and J lost 4 bases; unmatched junction nucleotides: 22. CDR1 MNHEY and CDR2 SMNVEV come from the germline V gene (reference sequence). The CDR3 runs to 22 residues.